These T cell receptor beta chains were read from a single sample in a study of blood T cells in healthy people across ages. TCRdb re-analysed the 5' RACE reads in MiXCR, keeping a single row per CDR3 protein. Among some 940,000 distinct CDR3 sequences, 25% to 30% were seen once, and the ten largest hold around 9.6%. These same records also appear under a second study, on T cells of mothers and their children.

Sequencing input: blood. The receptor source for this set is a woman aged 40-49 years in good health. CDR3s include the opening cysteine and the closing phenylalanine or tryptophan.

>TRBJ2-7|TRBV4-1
CASSQVSAGGREQYF
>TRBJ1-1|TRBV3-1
CASSQDRSSEAFF
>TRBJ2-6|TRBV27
CASSHRGSGANVLTF
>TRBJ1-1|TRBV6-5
CASRTPREAFF
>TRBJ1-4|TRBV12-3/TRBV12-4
CASSLRTLGGGKEKLFF
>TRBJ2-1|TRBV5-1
CASKEYNEQFF
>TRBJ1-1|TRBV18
CASSPVLTGEDTEAFF
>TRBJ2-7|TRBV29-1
CSATRQGAGHEQYF
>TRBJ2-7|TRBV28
CASSPERQDTYEQYF
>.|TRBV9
CASSGQGSAGHEQYF
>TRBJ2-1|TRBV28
CASSFGDRGRSKQFF
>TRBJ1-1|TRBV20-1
CSARSAVLMNTEAFF
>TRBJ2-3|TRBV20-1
CSARDREGVSDTQYF
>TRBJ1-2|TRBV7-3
CASSRGGRDYPTF
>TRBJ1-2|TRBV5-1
CASADSLNFGYTF
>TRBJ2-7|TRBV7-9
CASSSKGVYEQYF
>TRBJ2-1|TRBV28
CASSLAYEQFF
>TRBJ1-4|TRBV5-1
CASSGGFGTDNEKLFF
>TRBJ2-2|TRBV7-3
CASSFRDSGELFF
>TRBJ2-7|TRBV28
CASSSGQGLLLEQYF
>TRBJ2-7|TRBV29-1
CSVEYREGYEQYF
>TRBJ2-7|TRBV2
CASSEAPRTGTYERYF
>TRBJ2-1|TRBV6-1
CASRASSLGTYNEQFF
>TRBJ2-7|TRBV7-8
CASSLDGGSSYEQYF
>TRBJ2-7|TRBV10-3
CAIGSGVSVEQYF
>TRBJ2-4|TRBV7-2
CASSPRQQIQYF
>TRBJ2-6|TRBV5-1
CASSASTASTSNVLTF
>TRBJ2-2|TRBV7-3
CASSLGDSNTGELFF
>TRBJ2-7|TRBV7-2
CASSTSGTPSYEQYF
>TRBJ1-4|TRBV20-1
CSAPDLGVNEKLFF
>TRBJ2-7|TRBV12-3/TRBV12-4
CASRFGRGASRKYF
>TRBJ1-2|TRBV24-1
CATSDRSIGGYTF
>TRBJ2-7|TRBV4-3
CACSQDRLNSGYEQYF
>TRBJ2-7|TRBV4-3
CASSPDRGFSYEQYF
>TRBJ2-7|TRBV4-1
CASSQDWTGTYEQYF
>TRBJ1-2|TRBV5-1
CASSLAPGNNYGYTF
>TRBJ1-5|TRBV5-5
CASSLGTGGTQPQHF
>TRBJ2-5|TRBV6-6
CASSRTSWKDLQETQYF
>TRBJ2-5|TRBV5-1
CASSPSWGRETQYF
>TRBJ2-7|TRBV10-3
CAISESKNGGNEQYF
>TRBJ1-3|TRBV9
CASSAPRSGYTIYF